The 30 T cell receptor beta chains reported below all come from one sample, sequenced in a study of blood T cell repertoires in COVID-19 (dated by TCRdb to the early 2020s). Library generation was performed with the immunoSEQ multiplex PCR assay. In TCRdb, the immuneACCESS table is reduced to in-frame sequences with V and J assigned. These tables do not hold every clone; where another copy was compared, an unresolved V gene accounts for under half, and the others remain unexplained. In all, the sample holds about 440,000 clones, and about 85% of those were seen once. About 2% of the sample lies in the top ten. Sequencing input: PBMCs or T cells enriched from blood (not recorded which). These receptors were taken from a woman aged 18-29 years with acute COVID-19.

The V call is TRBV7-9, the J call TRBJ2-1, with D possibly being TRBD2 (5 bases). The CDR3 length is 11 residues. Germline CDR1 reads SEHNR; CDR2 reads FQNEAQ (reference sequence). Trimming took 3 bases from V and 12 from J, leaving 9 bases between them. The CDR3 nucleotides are TGTGCCAGCAGCTTGGTGAGCGGGCAGTTCTTC. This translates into CASSLVSGQFF.

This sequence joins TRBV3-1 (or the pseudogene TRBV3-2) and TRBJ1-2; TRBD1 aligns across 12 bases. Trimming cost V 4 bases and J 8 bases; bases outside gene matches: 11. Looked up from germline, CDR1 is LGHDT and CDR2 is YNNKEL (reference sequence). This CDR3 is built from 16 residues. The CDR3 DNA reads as TGTGCCAGCAGCCTAGAGGGGACAGGGGGCCAGCAAGGCTACACCTTC. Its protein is CASSLEGTGGQQGYTF.

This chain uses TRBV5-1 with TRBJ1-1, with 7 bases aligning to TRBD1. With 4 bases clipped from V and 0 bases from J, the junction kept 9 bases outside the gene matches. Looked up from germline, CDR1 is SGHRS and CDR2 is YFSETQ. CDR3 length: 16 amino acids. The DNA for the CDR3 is TGCGCCAGCAGCCGCGGACAGGACCGTCTGAACACTGAAGCTTTCTTT. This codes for CASSRGQDRLNTEAFF.

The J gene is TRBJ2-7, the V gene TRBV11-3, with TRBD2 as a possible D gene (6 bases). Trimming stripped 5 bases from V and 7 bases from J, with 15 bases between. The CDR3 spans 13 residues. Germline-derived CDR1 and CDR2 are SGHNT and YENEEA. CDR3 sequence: CASSPLNGGEQYF. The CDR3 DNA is TGTGCCAGCAGCCCCCTAAATGGGGGGGAGCAGTACTTC.

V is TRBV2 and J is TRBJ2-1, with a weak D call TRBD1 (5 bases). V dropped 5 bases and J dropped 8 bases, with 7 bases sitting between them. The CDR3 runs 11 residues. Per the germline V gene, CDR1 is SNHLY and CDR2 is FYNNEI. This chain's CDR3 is CASSTGDEQFF. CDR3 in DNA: TGTGCCAGCAGTACAGGAGATGAGCAGTTCTTC.

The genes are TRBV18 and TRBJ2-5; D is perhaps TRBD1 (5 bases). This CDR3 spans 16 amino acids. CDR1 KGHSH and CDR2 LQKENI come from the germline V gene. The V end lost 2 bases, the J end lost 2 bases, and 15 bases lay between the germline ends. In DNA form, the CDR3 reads TGTGCCAGCTCACCATTTTTTTCAGGGTTTCAAGAGACCCAGTACTTC. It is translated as CASSPFFSGFQETQYF.

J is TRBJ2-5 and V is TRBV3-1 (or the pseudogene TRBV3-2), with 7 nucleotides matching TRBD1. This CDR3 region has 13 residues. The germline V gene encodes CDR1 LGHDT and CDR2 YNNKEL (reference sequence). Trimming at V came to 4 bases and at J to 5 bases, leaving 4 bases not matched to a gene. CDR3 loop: CASSRQGGETQYF. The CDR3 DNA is TGTGCCAGCAGCCGACAGGGCGGTGAGACCCAGTACTTC.

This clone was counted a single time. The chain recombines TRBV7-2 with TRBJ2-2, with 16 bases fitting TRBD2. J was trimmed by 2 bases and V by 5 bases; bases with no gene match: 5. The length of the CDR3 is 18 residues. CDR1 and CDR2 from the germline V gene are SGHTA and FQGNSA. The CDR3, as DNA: TGTGCCAGCAGCCAGGGACTAGCGGGAGGGACCAACACCGGGGAGCTGTTTTTT. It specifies CASSQGLAGGTNTGELFF.

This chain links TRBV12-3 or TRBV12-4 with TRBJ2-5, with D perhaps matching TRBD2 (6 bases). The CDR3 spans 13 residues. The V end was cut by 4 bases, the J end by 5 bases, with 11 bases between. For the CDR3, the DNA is TGTGCCAGCAGTTGGGGGGAAAGGGAGACCCAGTACTTC. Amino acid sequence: CASSWGERETQYF.

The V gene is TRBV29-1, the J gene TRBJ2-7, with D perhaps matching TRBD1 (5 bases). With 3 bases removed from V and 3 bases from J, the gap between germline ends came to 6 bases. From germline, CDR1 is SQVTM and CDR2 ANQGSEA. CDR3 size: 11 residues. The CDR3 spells CSVETVYEQYF. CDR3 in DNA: TGCAGCGTTGAGACAGTCTACGAGCAGTACTTC.

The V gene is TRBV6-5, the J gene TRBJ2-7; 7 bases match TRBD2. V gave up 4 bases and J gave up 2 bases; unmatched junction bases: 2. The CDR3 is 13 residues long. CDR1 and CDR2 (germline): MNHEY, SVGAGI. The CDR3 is CASSLRETYEQYF. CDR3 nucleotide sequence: TGTGCCAGCAGTTTGCGGGAGACCTACGAGCAGTACTTC.

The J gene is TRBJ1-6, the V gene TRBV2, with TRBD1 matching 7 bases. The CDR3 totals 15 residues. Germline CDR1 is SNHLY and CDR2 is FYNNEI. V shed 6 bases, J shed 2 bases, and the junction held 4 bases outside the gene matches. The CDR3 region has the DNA TGTGCCAGCAGCGAGGGGACAGCCTATAATTCACCCCTCCACTTT. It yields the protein CASSEGTAYNSPLHF. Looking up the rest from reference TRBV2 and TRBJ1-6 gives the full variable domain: EPEVTQTPSHQVTQMGQEVILRCVPISNHLYFYWYRQILGQKVEFLVSFYNNEISEKSEIFDDQFSVERPDGSNFTLKIRSTKLEDSAMYFCASSEGTAYNSPLHFGNGTRLTVT.

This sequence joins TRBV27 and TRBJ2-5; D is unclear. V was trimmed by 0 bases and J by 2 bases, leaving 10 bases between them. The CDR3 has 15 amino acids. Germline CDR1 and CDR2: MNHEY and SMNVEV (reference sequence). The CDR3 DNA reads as TGTGCCAGCAGTTTATCCCGAGGAGATCAAGAGACCCAGTACTTC. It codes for CASSLSRGDQETQYF.

This chain's CDR3 is CASSQEITGARLNYGYTF. CDR3 sequence (DNA): TGCGCCAGCAGCCAAGAAATAACAGGGGCGAGACTTAACTATGGCTACACCTTC. The chain joins TRBV4-3 to TRBJ1-2; TRBD1 matches at 7 bases. Germline CDR1 and CDR2: LGHNA and YSLEER. V was pared by 0 bases and J by 1 base, with 11 bases of the junction left unmatched. The CDR3 totals 18 residues.

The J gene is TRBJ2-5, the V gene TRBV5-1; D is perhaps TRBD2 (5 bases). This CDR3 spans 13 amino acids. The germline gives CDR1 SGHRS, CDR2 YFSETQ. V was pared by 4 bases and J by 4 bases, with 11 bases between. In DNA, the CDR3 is TGCGCCAGCAGCCGGGGATCGGGAGAGACCCAGTACTTC. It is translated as CASSRGSGETQYF.

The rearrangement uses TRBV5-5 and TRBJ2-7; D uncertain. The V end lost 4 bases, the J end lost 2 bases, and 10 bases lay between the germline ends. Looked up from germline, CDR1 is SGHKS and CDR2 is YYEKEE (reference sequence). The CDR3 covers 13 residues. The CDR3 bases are TGTGCCAGCAGCCCAATTGCAGCCTACGAGCAGTACTTC. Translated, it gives CASSPIAAYEQYF.

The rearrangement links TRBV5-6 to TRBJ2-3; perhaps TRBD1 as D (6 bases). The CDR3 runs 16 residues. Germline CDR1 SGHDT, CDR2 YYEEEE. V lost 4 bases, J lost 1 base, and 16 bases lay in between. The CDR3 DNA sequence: TGTGCCAGCAGCAACCCCAGGGGTATGGGCACAGATACGCAGTATTTT. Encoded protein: CASSNPRGMGTDTQYF. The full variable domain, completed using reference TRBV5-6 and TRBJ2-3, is DAGVTQSPTHLIKTRGQQVTLRCSPKSGHDTVSWYQQALGQGPQFIFQYYEEEERQRGNFPDRFSGHQFPNYSSELNVNALLLGDSALYLCASSNPRGMGTDTQYFGPGTRLTVL.

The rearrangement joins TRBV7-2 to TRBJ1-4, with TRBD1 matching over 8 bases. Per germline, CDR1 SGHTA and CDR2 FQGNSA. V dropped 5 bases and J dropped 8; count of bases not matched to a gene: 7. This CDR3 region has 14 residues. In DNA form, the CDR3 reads TGTGCCAGCAGCCCAGGACAGGGAGGCGAAAAACTGTTTTTT. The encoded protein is CASSPGQGGEKLFF. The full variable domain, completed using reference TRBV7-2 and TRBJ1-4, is GAGVSQSPSNKVTEKGKDVELRCDPISGHTALYWYRQSLGQGLEFLIYFQGNSAPDKSGLPSDRFSAERTGGSVSTLTIQRTQQEDSAVYLCASSPGQGGEKLFFGSGTQLSVL.

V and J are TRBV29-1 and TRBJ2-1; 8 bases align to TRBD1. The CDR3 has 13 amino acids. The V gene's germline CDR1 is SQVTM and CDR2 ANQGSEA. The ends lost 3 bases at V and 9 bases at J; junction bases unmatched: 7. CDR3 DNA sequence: TGCAGCGTTGAGGGGGGACAGGTGTTTGAGCAGTTCTTC. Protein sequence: CSVEGGQVFEQFF.

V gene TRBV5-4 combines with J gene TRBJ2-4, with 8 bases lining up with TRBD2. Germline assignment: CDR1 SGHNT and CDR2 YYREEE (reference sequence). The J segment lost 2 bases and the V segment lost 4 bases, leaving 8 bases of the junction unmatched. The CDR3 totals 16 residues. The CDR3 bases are TGTGCCAGCAGCGAAGAAGCGGGAGCGTCCAAAAACATTCAGTACTTC. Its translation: CASSEEAGASKNIQYF.

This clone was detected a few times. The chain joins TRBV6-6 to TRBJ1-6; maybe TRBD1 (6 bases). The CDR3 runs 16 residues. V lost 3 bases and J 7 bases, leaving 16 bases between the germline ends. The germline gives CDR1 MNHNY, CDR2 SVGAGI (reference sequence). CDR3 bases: TGTGCCAGCAGTTATCAAACAGGGTTGCAGAATTCACCCCTCCACTTT. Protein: CASSYQTGLQNSPLHF.

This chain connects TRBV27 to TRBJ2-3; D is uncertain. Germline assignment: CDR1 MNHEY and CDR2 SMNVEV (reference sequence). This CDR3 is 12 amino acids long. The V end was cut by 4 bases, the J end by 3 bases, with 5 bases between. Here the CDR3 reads CASSSATDTQYF. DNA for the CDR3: TGTGCCAGCAGTTCAGCGACAGATACGCAGTATTTT.

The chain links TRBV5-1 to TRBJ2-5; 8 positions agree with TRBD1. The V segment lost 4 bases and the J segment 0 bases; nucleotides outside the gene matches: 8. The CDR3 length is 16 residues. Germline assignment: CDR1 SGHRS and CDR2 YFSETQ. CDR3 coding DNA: TGCGCCAGCAGCGGACGCCGGGACAGGTACCAAGAGACCCAGTACTTC. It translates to CASSGRRDRYQETQYF. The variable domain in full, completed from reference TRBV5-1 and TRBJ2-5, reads KAGVTQTPRYLIKTRGQQVTLSCSPISGHRSVSWYQQTPGQGLQFLFEYFSETQRNKGNFPGRFSGRQFSNSRSEMNVSTLELGDSALYLCASSGRRDRYQETQYFGPGTRLLVL.

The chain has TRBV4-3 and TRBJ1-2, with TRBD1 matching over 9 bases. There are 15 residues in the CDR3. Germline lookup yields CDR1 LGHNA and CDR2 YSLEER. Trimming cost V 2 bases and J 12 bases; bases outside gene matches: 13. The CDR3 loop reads CASSQSPGQGRGHTF. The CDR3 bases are TGCGCCAGCAGCCAAAGTCCGGGACAGGGAAGGGGGCACACCTTC.

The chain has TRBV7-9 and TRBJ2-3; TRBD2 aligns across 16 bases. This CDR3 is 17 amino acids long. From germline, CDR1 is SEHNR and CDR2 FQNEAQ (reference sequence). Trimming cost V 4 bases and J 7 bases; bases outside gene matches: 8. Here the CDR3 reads CASSSGTSGGAKYTQYF. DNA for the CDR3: TGTGCCAGCAGCTCCGGGACTAGCGGGGGGGCGAAATATACGCAGTATTTT.

The CDR3 DNA follows: TGTGCCAGCAGCCAAGGGGCCAGGGGCGTCCACGAGCAGTACTTC. Its translation is CASSQGARGVHEQYF. The chain joins TRBV3-1 (or the pseudogene TRBV3-2) to TRBJ2-7, with a tentative D call TRBD1 (6 bases). The CDR3 spans 15 residues. Trimming stripped 1 base from V and 5 bases from J, with 15 bases between. Germline loops: CDR1 LGHDT, CDR2 YNNKEL (reference sequence).

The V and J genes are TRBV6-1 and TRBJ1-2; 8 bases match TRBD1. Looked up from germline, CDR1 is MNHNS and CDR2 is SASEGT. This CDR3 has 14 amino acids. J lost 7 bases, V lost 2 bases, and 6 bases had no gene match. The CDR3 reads CASSEIQGAFGYTF. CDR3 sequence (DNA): TGTGCCAGCAGTGAAATTCAGGGGGCTTTTGGCTACACCTTC.

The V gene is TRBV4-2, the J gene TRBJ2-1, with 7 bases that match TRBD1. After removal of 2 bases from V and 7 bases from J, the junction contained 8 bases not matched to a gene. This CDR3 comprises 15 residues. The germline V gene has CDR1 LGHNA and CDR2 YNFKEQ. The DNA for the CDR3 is TGTGCCAGCAGCCAAACGAGACAGGGTAAAAATGAGCAGTTCTTC. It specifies CASSQTRQGKNEQFF.

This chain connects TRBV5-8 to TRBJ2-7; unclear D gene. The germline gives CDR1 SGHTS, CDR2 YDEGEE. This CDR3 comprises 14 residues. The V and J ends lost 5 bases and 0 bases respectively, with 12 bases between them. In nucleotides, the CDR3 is TGTGCCAGCAGATACCTGGGCATCTCCTACGAGCAGTACTTC. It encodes CASRYLGISYEQYF.

The CDR3 coding sequence is TGTGCCAGCAACAACGCGGGGGTTGAAGCTTTCTTT. Protein sequence: CASNNAGVEAFF. J is TRBJ1-1 and V is TRBV7-9; D is perhaps TRBD1 (5 bases). The V end was cut by 7 bases, the J end by 7 bases, with 13 bases between. This CDR3 has 12 amino acids. CDR1 is SEHNR, CDR2 FQNEAQ, per germline (reference sequence). Combining the CDR3 with reference TRBV7-9 and TRBJ1-1 gives the whole variable domain DTGVSQNPRHKITKRGQNVTFRCDPISEHNRLYWYRQTLGQGPEFLTYFQNEAQLEKSRLLSDRFSAERPKGSFSTLEIQRTEQGDSAMYLCASNNAGVEAFFGQGTRLTVV.